Included here is one TCR beta chain sequence, with context. As yet, its antigen is unknown. This sample was included in a study of graft-versus-host responses after intestinal transplantation. Study-level points and caveats: Investigators detected GvH clones in recipient marrow, with some emerging earlier in ileum or blood.

Trimming took 4 bases from V and 3 from J, leaving 17 bases between them. CDR1 and CDR2 (germline): SGHDT, YYEEEE. The CDR3 length is 15 residues. The repertoire was sequenced with immunoSEQ multiplex PCR; TCRdb's copy has only in-frame clones and lacks some. This sample has about 39,000 clones, with around 96% found just once. This chain joins TRBV5-6 and TRBJ2-7; a possible D gene is TRBD1 (6 bases). Specimen: unstimulated CD8+ T cells sorted from spleen or lymph node cells, collected before transplant. This TCR came from a human donor who was the organ donor for an intestinal transplant. The CDR3, as DNA: TGTGCCAGCAGCGACCGGGACACACCCTACTACGAGCAGTACTTC. It is translated as CASSDRDTPYYEQYF. Combining the CDR3 with reference TRBV5-6 and TRBJ2-7 gives the whole variable domain DAGVTQSPTHLIKTRGQQVTLRCSPKSGHDTVSWYQQALGQGPQFIFQYYEEEERQRGNFPDRFSGHQFPNYSSELNVNALLLGDSALYLCASSDRDTPYYEQYFGPGTRLTVT.